This T cell receptor (beta chain) was captured in a study of vaccination and CD4 T cells after COVID-19. Study overall: Median time from COVID diagnosis to post-COVID sampling was roughly 100 days (35 to 161).

This clonotype was seen a handful of times. What it binds is unknown. As to treatment: approximately 9-day PBMC culture with coronavirus spike peptide pools or control peptides (ViraFEST assay). With the Oncomine TCR Beta short-read assay, DNA from cultured CD4+ T cells was sequenced. One entry per CDR3 protein, called by TCRdb with MiXCR from the PCR reads. The sample records about 25,000 distinct CDR3 sequences, 45% to 65% being singletons. This TCR derives from a human donor who had recovered from COVID-19. Sequences were obtained from CD4+ T cells from blood, cultured in vitro.

This chain's CDR3 is CSALRVGPSNTEAFF. DNA for the CDR3: TGCAGTGCCCTTCGGGTCGGACCGTCGAACACTGAAGCTTTCTTT. This chain connects TRBV20-1 to TRBJ1-1; D gene unclear. The CDR3 runs to 15 residues. In germline, CDR1 is DFQATT, CDR2 SNEGSKA (reference sequence). Between the trimmed V and J ends, which lost 6 bases and 1 base, there was a span of 18 bases.